The rows below give T cell receptor beta chains drawn from one sample of a study of regulatory T cells in long-lasting Graves disease. Via MiXCR, TCRdb re-called the multiplex PCR reads, giving one row per CDR3 protein. The data contain 400,000 to 500,000 distinct CDR3 sequences, roughly 21% of them singletons. Specimen: peripheral blood mononuclear cells (PBMCs), collected when the disease was refractory, from a patient treated with antithyroid drugs. These receptors were collected from a female donor with Graves disease. Each CDR3 is given with its conserved first and last residue. Expanded clones get a size class; other rows say once, few or many, or leave the size out.

CDR3 protein: CASSQTGASETQYF
J gene: TRBJ2-5
V gene: TRBV11-3
clone size: -

CDR3 protein: CASSDLGQENQPQHF
J gene: TRBJ1-5
V gene: TRBV2
clone size: many

CDR3 protein: CSASAGTNTGELFF
J gene: TRBJ2-2
V gene: TRBV20-1
clone size: -

CDR3 protein: CASSFLQGARVYGYTF
J gene: TRBJ1-2
V gene: TRBV13
clone size: -

CDR3 protein: CAWSIPGLAGDKNIQYF
J gene: TRBJ2-4
V gene: TRBV30
clone size: once

CDR3 protein: CASSLSLNPPLHF
J gene: TRBJ1-6
V gene: TRBV7-3
clone size: few

CDR3 protein: CASSLVRHHSGANVLTF
J gene: TRBJ2-6
V gene: TRBV7-9
clone size: few

CDR3 protein: CASSRRQGTEAFF
J gene: TRBJ1-1
V gene: TRBV7-9
clone size: few

CDR3 protein: CASSQGALGGTETQYF
J gene: TRBJ2-5
V gene: TRBV4-2
clone size: few

CDR3 protein: CASSLSGQGAWGYTF
J gene: TRBJ1-2
V gene: TRBV28
clone size: -

CDR3 protein: CASSTPGTKNTEAFF
J gene: TRBJ1-1
V gene: TRBV28
clone size: many

CDR3 protein: CASSFRPMNTEAFF
J gene: TRBJ1-1
V gene: TRBV5-6
clone size: -

CDR3 protein: CASSFEGRDDPQHF
J gene: TRBJ1-5
V gene: TRBV28
clone size: many

CDR3 protein: CASSPQGQANYGYTF
J gene: TRBJ1-2
V gene: TRBV28
clone size: -

CDR3 protein: CATSLRTGNEKLFF
J gene: TRBJ1-4
V gene: TRBV3-1
clone size: -

CDR3 protein: CASSGGRLLNTEAFF
J gene: TRBJ1-1
V gene: TRBV28
clone size: many

CDR3 protein: CASSYWTGGGGGYTF
J gene: TRBJ1-2
V gene: TRBV28
clone size: -

CDR3 protein: CSACPTGSPNTGELFF
J gene: TRBJ2-2
V gene: TRBV20-1
clone size: many

CDR3 protein: CASTSSGQETQYF
J gene: TRBJ2-5
V gene: TRBV19
clone size: -

CDR3 protein: CASSRSGTGNIQYF
J gene: TRBJ2-4
V gene: TRBV12-3/TRBV12-4
clone size: -

CDR3 protein: CASTESGGIDNEQFF
J gene: TRBJ2-1
V gene: TRBV6-2/TRBV6-3
clone size: -

CDR3 protein: CAWAPSVEEKLFF
J gene: TRBJ1-4
V gene: TRBV30
clone size: -

CDR3 protein: CASSLPDSAYKQYF
J gene: TRBJ2-7
V gene: TRBV28
clone size: few

CDR3 protein: CASSVEGPAYEQYF
J gene: TRBJ2-7
V gene: TRBV2
clone size: many

CDR3 protein: CASSLREGLEKLFF
J gene: TRBJ1-4
V gene: TRBV11-2
clone size: -

CDR3 protein: CASRNIQGAVEAFF
J gene: TRBJ1-1
V gene: TRBV2
clone size: many

CDR3 protein: CSVGETPAGAFF
J gene: TRBJ1-1
V gene: TRBV29-1
clone size: -

CDR3 protein: CASSNRDSPLHF
J gene: TRBJ1-6
V gene: TRBV6-2/TRBV6-3
clone size: -

CDR3 protein: CASSSGTQGYEQYF
J gene: TRBJ2-7
V gene: TRBV7-2
clone size: -

CDR3 protein: CASSSVRTVYSNQPQHF
J gene: TRBJ1-5
V gene: TRBV6-9
clone size: -

CDR3 protein: CASRPGQAGNTIYF
J gene: TRBJ1-3
V gene: TRBV7-9
clone size: -

CDR3 protein: CSARDPGLAGDAYEQYF
J gene: TRBJ2-7
V gene: TRBV20-1
clone size: many

CDR3 protein: CASTYREDTEAFF
J gene: TRBJ1-1
V gene: TRBV25-1
clone size: -

CDR3 protein: CASSLYRPSGELFF
J gene: TRBJ2-2
V gene: TRBV28
clone size: many

CDR3 protein: CASSFTSGGTDTQYF
J gene: TRBJ2-3
V gene: TRBV28
clone size: -

CDR3 protein: CSAGDRDSNQPQHF
J gene: TRBJ1-5
V gene: TRBV20-1
clone size: -

CDR3 protein: CSVSEGGQPQHF
J gene: TRBJ1-5
V gene: TRBV29-1
clone size: -